This T cell receptor beta chain was retrieved from a study of blood T cells in healthy people across ages (dated by TCRdb to 2015 to 2017). For the study in its entirety: Template switching captured roughly one uniquely barcoded TCR beta cDNA molecule per two T cells in model experiments. To track age-related changes in TCR beta repertoire diversity, the study relied on deep sequencing normalized with unique cDNA molecular identifiers. Four age groups were formed from the donors: young (average about 16 years), middle-aged (around 41), aged (more than 55) and long-lived (less than 85). To avoid experimental bias, donors of different ages were randomly spread across the sequencing lanes. Using the same blood draw, the study looked at two additional independent replicas of 1 million unique cDNA reads for two donors, one aged 18 to 30 and the other aged 80 or older.

Notes on this clonotype: Its antigen is not yet known. Base qualities are not provided; no much larger clone lies one nucleotide away.

Donors were 39 systemically healthy Caucasian individuals from Russia aged roughly 6 to 90 years. Roughly 11 milliliters of peripheral blood were drawn from each donor into EDTA-treated Vacutainer tubes. PBMCs were isolated by Ficoll-Paque density-gradient centrifugation, with at least 6 million obtained per sample. Total RNA was extracted from PBMCs with Trizol reagent, with at least 5 micrograms obtained per sample. For every donor, an aliquot of PBMCs went through flow cytometry to measure the percentages of naive CD45RAhigh/CD27high T cells. The paper as a whole reports these results and caveats: The long-lived group showed more naive CD4+ T cells, fewer expanded clones and increased TCR diversity than the aged group, suggesting age selection. Observed TCR beta diversity per million T cells fell roughly linearly with age, and a significant reduction was already apparent by age around 40. The percentage of naive T cells measured by flow cytometry correlated strongly with observed TCR beta diversity. Estimates of total diversity based on one million sequenced T cells were regarded as lower bounds and as underestimates. Because profiling used bulk unsorted PBMCs, naive and antigen-experienced compartments could not be compared conclusively. Donor CMV infection status was unknown, potentially confounding age-related changes in expanded clonotypes.

Reading from cysteine to phenylalanine, the CDR3 counts 14 amino acids. The retained sequence is limited to the CDR3, 42 bases, with the frame set at the first base. Relative to germline, V is missing 3 bases and J is missing 7 bases, with 7 bases of the junction outside any gene match. Reading the germline V gene gives CDR1 WSHSY and CDR2 SAAADI. Receptor amplification or capture employed 5' RACE. TCRdb lists the instrument as Illumina HiSeq 2500. A second PCR of roughly 6 to 11 cycles was performed with a sample-barcoded 5' primer and a J-beta primer mix. Each TCR beta cDNA molecule received a unique molecular identifier from a template-switch 5' adaptor carrying 12 random nucleotides. At least 2.5 million CDR3-containing paired-end reads were obtained from each sample. First-strand cDNA was synthesized from all RNA with the Mint cDNA synthesis kit, primed by a TRBC-specific oligonucleotide. All cDNA was treated with uracil-DNA glycosylase and then went through a first 18-cycle PCR with the universal primers M1SS and BC2_uni_R. Per the authors' processing: Normalization of each sample was performed by random selection of 1 million high-quality reads, each carrying a distinct molecular identifier. Instead of being binned into consensus sequences, reads that shared molecular identifiers were thrown out. MiTCR, set to a Q25 quality threshold and the strictest error-elimination algorithm, was used for CDR3 identification, clonotype clustering and error correction. A nonparametric unseen species model using Euler transformation provided a lower-bound estimate of total TCR beta diversity. TCRdb handled the public reads itself, with Q25 trimming in fastp and clone calling in MiXCR, and kept productive beta chains. Each CDR3 protein gets just one entry, which takes the most common genes and DNA from the rows behind it. TCRdb's processing, not the study's, gives the V and J calls here. The sample yields about 1 million distinct CDR3 sequences; around 43% were counted once. Together, the top ten hold over 15% of the sample.

The chain links TRBV10-2 with TRBJ2-7; 9 middle bases align to TRBD2. The TCR originated in an older woman in good health. Sequencing was done on a sample of blood. The CDR3 has the sequence CASSDAGGPGEQYF. The nucleotide sequence is given as TGCGCCAGCAGTGATGCGGGAGGGCCGGGGGAGCAGTACTTC.